Reported below is one TCR beta chain. The data derive from a study of T cell changes during pregnancy in multiple sclerosis. Unmatched junction bases numbered 6, after V lost 0 bases and J lost 7 bases. Germline assignment: CDR1 SGHRS and CDR2 YFSETQ. The CDR3 sequence is 16 residues long. Profiling relied on immunoSEQ multiplex PCR, and the TCRdb table lists in-frame clones only, not all of them. The sample holds tens of thousands of clones, almost 90% seen once. J is TRBJ2-2 and V is TRBV5-1, with TRBD1 matching over 10 bases. The clonotype comes from a female donor in good health, enrolled as a control in a pregnancy study. This specimen consisted of CD4+ T cells from peripheral blood mononuclear cells, obtained in the first trimester of pregnancy. The CDR3 DNA reads as TGCGCCAGCAGCTTGGAGTCCCGGGACAGGGGCGGGGAGCTGTTTTTT. It is translated as CASSLESRDRGGELFF.